These 2 T cell receptor beta chains were sequenced from one sample in a study of cytomegalovirus exposure and HLA in healthy donors. Both 60 Vbeta primers and 13 Jbeta primers went into the PCR. The assay was immunoSEQ multiplex PCR, and TCRdb's table has in-frame clones only and misses some. This table has about 160,000 clones, over 60% appearing once. The specimen sequenced was PBMCs. These receptors all stem from a woman between 50 and 59 years old in good health and CMV-seropositive.

The V call is TRBV4-1, the J call TRBJ2-6, with a tentative D call TRBD2 (6 bases). The germline V gene encodes CDR1 MGHRA and CDR2 YSYEKL. This CDR3 contains 18 residues. Deletions cut 5 bases from V and 0 bases from J, with 17 bases between. The CDR3, as DNA: TGCGCCAGCAGCGGGAACGACGGGACTGACTCTGGGGCCAACGTCCTGACTTTC. This codes for CASSGNDGTDSGANVLTF.

This chain uses TRBV4-3 with TRBJ2-7; maybe TRBD2 (5 bases). This CDR3 is built from 14 residues. V was trimmed by 4 bases and J by 6 bases, leaving 16 bases between them. The germline CDR1 and CDR2 sequences are LGHNA and YSLEER. CDR3 amino acids: CASSPFTQSGEQYF. The DNA of the CDR3 is TGCGCCAGCAGCCCCTTCACTCAAAGCGGCGAGCAGTACTTC.